Sequencing of this TCR beta chain was carried out in a study of PD-L1 blockade in urothelial cancer. About the study: Prior regimens of chemotherapy numbered 0 to 3 per patient. General observations from the study: Lower than median blood TCR clonality before treatment predicted better survival.

As to this clone: Its antigen is not known.

Sequencing used immunoSEQ multiplex PCR; TCRdb keeps in-frame clones, though not all of them. The table lists some 76,000 clones, less than 90% of them singletons. Patient disease was locally advanced or metastatic urothelial carcinoma. There were between 1 and 8 samples from each patient, taken pretreatment and on-treatment. CDR1 is SGHVS and CDR2 is FQNEAQ in the germline V gene. The CDR3 totals 15 residues. V dropped 7 bases and J dropped 8 bases, with 23 bases sitting between them. The rearrangement uses TRBV7-8 and TRBJ1-2; D uncertain. This receptor was identified in a man in his 60s with urothelial cancer. The specimen was PBMCs, collected around atezolizumab (anti-PD-L1) treatment. CDR3 loop: CASTLVGDGGWGYTF. The CDR3, as DNA: TGTGCCAGCACCCTGGTTGGCGACGGAGGGTGGGGCTACACCTTC. The variable domain in full, with the rest retrieved from reference TRBV7-8 and TRBJ1-2, is GAGVSQSPRYKVAKRGQDVALRCDPISGHVSLFWYQQALGQGPEFLTYFQNEAQLDKSGLPSDRFFAERPEGSVSTLKIQRTQQEDSAVYLCASTLVGDGGWGYTFGSGTRLTVV.